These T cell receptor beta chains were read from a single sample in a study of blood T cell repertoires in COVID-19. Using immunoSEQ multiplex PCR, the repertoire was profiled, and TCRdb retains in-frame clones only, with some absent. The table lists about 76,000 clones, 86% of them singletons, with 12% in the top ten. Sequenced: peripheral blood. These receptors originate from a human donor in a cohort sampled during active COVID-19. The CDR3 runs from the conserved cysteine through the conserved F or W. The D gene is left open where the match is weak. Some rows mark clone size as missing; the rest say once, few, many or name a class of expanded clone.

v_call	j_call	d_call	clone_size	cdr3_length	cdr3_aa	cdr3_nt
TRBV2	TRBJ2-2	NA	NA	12	CASEQGTGELFF	TGTGCCAGCGAACAGGGCACCGGGGAGCTGTTTTTT
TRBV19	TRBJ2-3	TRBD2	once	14	CASMDSGGADTQYF	TGTGCCAGTATGGATAGCGGGGGGGCCGATACGCAGTATTTT
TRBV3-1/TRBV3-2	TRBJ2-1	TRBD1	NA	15	CASSLGTGGHNEQFF	TGTGCCAGCAGTCTCGGGACAGGGGGACACAATGAGCAGTTCTTC
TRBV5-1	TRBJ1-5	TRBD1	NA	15	CASSLLSGQGQPQHF	TGCGCCAGCAGCTTGTTGAGCGGACAGGGACAGCCCCAGCATTTT
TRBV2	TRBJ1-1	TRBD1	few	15	CASSRQGQMNTEAFF	TGTGCCAGCAGTCGACAGGGCCAGATGAACACTGAAGCTTTCTTT
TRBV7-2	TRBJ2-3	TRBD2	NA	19	CASSNPLAGGPISTDTQYF	TGTGCCAGCAGCAACCCGCTAGCGGGGGGCCCCATTAGCACAGATACGCAGTATTTT
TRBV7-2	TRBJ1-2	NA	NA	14	CASSPFASSYGYTF	TGTGCCAGCAGCCCCTTCGCCAGTTCCTATGGCTACACCTTC
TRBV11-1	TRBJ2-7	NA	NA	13	CASSEDRPYEQYF	TGTGCCAGCAGCGAAGACAGACCCTACGAGCAGTACTTC
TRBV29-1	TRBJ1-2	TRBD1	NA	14	CSVEEGQGAGGYTF	TGCAGCGTTGAAGAAGGACAGGGGGCGGGTGGCTACACCTTC
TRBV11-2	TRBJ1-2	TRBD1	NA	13	CASSPDRGQGYTF	TGTGCCAGCAGCCCGGACAGGGGGCAAGGCTACACCTTC
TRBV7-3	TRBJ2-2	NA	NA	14	CASSLSPNTGELFF	TGTGCCAGCAGCCTCTCCCCGAACACCGGGGAGCTGTTTTTT
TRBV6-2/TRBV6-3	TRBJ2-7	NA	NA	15	CASSYTQQGLGEQYF	TGTGCCAGCAGTTACACACAACAGGGTTTGGGAGAGCAGTACTTC
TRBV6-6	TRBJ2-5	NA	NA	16	CASSRRRDSRQETQYF	TGTGCCAGCAGTCGAAGGCGGGACAGCAGACAAGAGACCCAGTACTTC
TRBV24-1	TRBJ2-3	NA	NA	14	CATEEGGITDTQYF	TGTGCCACCGAAGAGGGGGGGATTACAGATACGCAGTATTTT
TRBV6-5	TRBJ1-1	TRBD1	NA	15	CASSNWDSLNTEAFF	TGTGCCAGCAGTAACTGGGACAGTCTGAACACTGAAGCTTTCTTT
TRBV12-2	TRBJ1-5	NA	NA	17	CASRLAPCPGCNQPQHF	TGTGCAAGTCGCTTAGCTCCGTGCCCAGGGTGCAATCAGCCCCAGCATTTT
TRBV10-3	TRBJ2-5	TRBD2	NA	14	CAIAGTSGKETQYF	TGTGCCATCGCGGGGACTAGCGGTAAAGAGACCCAGTACTTC
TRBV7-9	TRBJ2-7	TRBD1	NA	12	CAGGQGLREQYF	TGTGCCGGGGGACAGGGCCTACGCGAGCAGTACTTC
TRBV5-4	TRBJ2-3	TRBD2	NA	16	CASSTGLAGRTDTQYF	TGTGCCAGCAGCACGGGACTAGCGGGGCGCACAGATACGCAGTATTTT
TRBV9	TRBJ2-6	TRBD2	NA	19	CASSPLTSVVQSGANVLTF	TGTGCCAGCAGCCCCCTGACTAGCGTGGTGCAATCTGGGGCCAACGTCCTGACTTTC
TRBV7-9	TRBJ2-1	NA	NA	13	CASSLAGGDEQFF	TGTGCCAGCAGCTTAGCAGGGGGAGATGAGCAGTTCTTC
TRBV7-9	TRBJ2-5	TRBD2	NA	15	CASSLATSGQETQYF	TGTGCCAGCAGCTTAGCGACTAGCGGACAAGAGACCCAGTACTTC
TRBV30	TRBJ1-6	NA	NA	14	CAWSVNQYNSPLHF	TGTGCCTGGAGTGTAAATCAATATAATTCACCCCTCCACTTT
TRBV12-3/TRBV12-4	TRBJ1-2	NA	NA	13	CASSPDLSRGYTF	TGTGCCAGCAGCCCAGACCTATCGCGGGGCTACACCTTC
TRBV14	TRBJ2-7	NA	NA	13	CASSTGLGIEQYF	TGTGCCAGCAGTACTGGACTCGGAATCGAGCAGTACTTC
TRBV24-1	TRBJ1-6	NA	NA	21	CATSARTATLILFSYNSPLHF	TGTGCCACCAGTGCCCGGACAGCAACATTAATTCTTTTCTCCTATAATTCACCCCTCCACTTT
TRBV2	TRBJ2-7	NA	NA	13	CASSEVGRYEQYF	TGTGCCAGCAGTGAAGTGGGGCGTTACGAGCAGTACTTC
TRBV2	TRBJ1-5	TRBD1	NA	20	CASSLRTGGTKWGTNQPQHF	TGTGCCAGCAGTCTCCGGACAGGGGGGACAAAGTGGGGAACCAATCAGCCCCAGCATTTT
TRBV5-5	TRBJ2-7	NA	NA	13	CASSLRAGNEQYF	TGTGCCAGCAGCTTGAGGGCGGGGAACGAGCAGTACTTC
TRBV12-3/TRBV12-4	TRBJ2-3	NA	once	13	CASSLEIADTQYF	TGTGCCAGCAGTTTGGAGATTGCAGATACGCAGTATTTT
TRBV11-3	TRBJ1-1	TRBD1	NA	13	CASSLTTGTEAFF	TGTGCCAGCAGCTTAACGACAGGGACTGAAGCTTTCTTT
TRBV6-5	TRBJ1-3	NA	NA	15	CASRPDSNSGNTIYF	TGTGCCAGCAGGCCCGACAGCAACTCTGGAAACACCATATATTTT
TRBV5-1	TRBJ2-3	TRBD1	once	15	CASSMGQGNTDTQYF	TGCGCCAGCAGCATGGGACAGGGGAACACAGATACGCAGTATTTT
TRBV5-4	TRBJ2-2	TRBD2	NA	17	CASSLSASGGNTGELFF	TGTGCCAGCAGCTTGTCGGCTAGCGGGGGGAACACCGGGGAGCTGTTTTTT
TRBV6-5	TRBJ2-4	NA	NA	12	CASSLRVDIQYF	TGTGCCAGCAGTCTGAGGGTTGACATTCAGTACTTC
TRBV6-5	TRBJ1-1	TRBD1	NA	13	CASRQGSKTEAFF	TGTGCCAGCAGACAGGGGTCAAAAACTGAAGCTTTCTTT
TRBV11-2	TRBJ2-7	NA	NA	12	CASSLLSYEQYF	TGTGCCAGCAGCTTACTCTCCTACGAGCAGTACTTC
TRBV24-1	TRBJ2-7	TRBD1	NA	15	CATSQTGTGRDEQYF	TGTGCCACCAGCCAAACCGGGACAGGGCGGGACGAGCAGTACTTC
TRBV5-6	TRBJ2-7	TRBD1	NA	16	CASSLRTGRRTYEQYF	TGTGCCAGCAGCCTGCGGACAGGGAGGAGGACCTACGAGCAGTACTTC
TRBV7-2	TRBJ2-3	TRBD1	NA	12	CASSQDRVAQYF	TGTGCCAGCAGCCAGGACAGGGTAGCGCAGTATTTT
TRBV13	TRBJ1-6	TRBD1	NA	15	CASSLGQGLNSPLHF	TGTGCCAGCAGCTTAGGACAGGGGCTTAATTCACCCCTCCACTTT
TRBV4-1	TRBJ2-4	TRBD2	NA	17	CASSQEGSSGGENIQYF	TGCGCCAGCAGCCAAGAAGGGTCAAGCGGGGGAGAAAACATTCAGTACTTC
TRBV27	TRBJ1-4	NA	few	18	CASSLTGRQEVTNEKLFF	TGTGCCAGCAGTCTCACCGGGCGCCAGGAGGTAACTAATGAAAAACTGTTTTTT
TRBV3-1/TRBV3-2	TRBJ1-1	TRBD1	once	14	CASNSGQGRTEAFF	TGTGCCAGCAATTCTGGACAGGGACGGACTGAAGCTTTCTTT
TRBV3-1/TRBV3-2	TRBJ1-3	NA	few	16	CASSPTRGRYGNTIYF	TGTGCCAGCAGCCCAACCAGGGGACGGTATGGAAACACCATATATTTT
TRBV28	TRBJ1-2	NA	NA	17	CASSSPWRGGSNYGYTF	TGTGCCAGCAGTTCCCCCTGGAGGGGGGGCAGTAACTATGGCTACACCTTC
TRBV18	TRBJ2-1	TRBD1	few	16	CASSPVDRTIYNEQFF	TGTGCCAGCTCACCAGTGGACAGGACCATATACAATGAGCAGTTCTTC
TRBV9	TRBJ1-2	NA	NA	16	CASSPDPTGKVSSYTF	TGTGCCAGCAGCCCAGACCCTACGGGGAAAGTAAGCAGCTACACCTTC
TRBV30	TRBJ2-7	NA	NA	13	CAWSATVSYEQYF	TGTGCCTGGAGTGCGACAGTCTCCTACGAGCAGTACTTC
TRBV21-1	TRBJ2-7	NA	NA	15	CASSLRGTACDEQYF	TGTGCCAGCAGCCTCAGGGGGACCGCGTGTGACGAGCAGTACTTC